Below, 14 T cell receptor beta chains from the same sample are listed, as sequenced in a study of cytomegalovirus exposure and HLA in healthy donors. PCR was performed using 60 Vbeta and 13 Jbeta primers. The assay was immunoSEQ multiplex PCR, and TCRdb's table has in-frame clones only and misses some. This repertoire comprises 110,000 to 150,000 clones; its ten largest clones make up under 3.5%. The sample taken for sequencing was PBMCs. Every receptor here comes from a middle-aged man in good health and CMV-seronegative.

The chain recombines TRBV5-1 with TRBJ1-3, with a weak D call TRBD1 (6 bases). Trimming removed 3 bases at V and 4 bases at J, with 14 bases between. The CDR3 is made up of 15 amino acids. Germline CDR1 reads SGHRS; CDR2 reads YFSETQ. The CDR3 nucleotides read TGCGCCAGCAGCTCCTCCGGGACACTCGGAAACACCATATATTTT. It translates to CASSSSGTLGNTIYF.

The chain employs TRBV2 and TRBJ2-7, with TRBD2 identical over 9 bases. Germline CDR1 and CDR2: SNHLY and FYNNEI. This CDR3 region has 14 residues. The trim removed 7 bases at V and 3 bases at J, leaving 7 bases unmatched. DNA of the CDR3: TGTGCCAGCACTAACCTAGCGGGGTACTACGAGCAGTACTTC. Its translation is CASTNLAGYYEQYF.

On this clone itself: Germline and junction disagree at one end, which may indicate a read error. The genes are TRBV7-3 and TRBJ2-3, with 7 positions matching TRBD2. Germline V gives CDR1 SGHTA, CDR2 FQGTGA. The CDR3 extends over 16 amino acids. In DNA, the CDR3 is TGTGCCAGCAGCCTAACGAGGCTAGCGGGCACAGATACGCAGTATTTT. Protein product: CASSLTRLAGTDTQYF.

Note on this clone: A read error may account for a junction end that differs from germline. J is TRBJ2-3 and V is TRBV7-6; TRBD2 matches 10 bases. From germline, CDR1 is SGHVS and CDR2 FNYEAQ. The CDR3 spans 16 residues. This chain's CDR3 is CASSLAGTSETDTQYF. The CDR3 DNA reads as TGTGCCAGCAGCCTAGCTGGGACTAGCGAGACAGATACGCAGTATTTT. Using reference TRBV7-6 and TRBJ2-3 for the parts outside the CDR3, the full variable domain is GAGVSQSPRYKVTKRGQDVALRCDPISGHVSLYWYRQALGQGPEFLTYFNYEAQQDKSGLPNDRFSAERPEGSISTLTIQRTEQRDSAMYRCASSLAGTSETDTQYFGPGTRLTVL.

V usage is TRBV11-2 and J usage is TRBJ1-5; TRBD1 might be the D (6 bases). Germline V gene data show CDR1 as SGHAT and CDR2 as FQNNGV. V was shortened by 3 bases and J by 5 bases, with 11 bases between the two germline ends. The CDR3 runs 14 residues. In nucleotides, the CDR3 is TGTGCCAGCAGCTTTTCGGCAGGGGATCAGCCCCAGCATTTT. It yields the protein CASSFSAGDQPQHF.

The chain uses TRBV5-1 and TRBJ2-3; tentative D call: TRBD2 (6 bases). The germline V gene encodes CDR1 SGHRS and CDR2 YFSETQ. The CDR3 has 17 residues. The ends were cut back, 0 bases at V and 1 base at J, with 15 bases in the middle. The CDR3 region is CASSLASGGTRTDTQYF. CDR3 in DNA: TGCGCCAGCAGCTTGGCCTCCGGGGGTACCCGCACAGATACGCAGTATTTT.

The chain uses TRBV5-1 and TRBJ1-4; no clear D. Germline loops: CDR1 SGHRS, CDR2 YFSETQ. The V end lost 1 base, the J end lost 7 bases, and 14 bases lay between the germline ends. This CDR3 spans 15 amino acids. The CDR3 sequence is CASSLTGDKGEKLFF. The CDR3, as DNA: TGCGCCAGCAGCTTGACCGGGGATAAGGGTGAAAAACTGTTTTTT. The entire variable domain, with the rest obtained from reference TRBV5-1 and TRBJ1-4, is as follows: KAGVTQTPRYLIKTRGQQVTLSCSPISGHRSVSWYQQTPGQGLQFLFEYFSETQRNKGNFPGRFSGRQFSNSRSEMNVSTLELGDSALYLCASSLTGDKGEKLFFGSGTQLSVL.

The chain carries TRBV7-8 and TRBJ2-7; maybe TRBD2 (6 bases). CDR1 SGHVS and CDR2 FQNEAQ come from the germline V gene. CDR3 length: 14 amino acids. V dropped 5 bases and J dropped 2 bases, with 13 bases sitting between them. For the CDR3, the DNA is TGTGCCAGCAGCATCGGGACTGAGCCCTACGAGCAGTACTTC. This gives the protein CASSIGTEPYEQYF. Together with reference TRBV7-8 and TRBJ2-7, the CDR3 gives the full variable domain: GAGVSQSPRYKVAKRGQDVALRCDPISGHVSLFWYQQALGQGPEFLTYFQNEAQLDKSGLPSDRFFAERPEGSVSTLKIQRTQQEDSAVYLCASSIGTEPYEQYFGPGTRLTVT.

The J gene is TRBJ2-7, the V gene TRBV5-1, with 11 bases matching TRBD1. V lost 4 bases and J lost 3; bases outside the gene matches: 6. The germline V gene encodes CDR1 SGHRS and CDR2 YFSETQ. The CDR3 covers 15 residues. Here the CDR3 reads CASSPTGTGGYEQYF. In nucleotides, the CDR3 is TGCGCCAGCAGCCCAACCGGGACAGGGGGCTACGAGCAGTACTTC. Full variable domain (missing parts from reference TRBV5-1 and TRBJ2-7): KAGVTQTPRYLIKTRGQQVTLSCSPISGHRSVSWYQQTPGQGLQFLFEYFSETQRNKGNFPGRFSGRQFSNSRSEMNVSTLELGDSALYLCASSPTGTGGYEQYFGPGTRLTVT.

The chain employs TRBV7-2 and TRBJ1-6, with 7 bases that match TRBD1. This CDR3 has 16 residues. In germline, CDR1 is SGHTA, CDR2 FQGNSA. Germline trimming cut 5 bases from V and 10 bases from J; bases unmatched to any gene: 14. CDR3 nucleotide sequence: TGTGCCAGCAGCCCGGTGTCGTCCGGACAGGTATCACCCCTCCACTTT. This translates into CASSPVSSGQVSPLHF.

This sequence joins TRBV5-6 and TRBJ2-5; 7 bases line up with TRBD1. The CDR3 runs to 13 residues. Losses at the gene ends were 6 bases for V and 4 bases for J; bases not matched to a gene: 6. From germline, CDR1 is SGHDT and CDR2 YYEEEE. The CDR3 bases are TGTGCCAGCAAAAAGGGGGCCGGAGAGACCCAGTACTTC. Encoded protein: CASKKGAGETQYF. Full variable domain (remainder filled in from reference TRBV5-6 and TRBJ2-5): DAGVTQSPTHLIKTRGQQVTLRCSPKSGHDTVSWYQQALGQGPQFIFQYYEEEERQRGNFPDRFSGHQFPNYSSELNVNALLLGDSALYLCASKKGAGETQYFGPGTRLLVL.

CDR3 region: CASSVEGQGLSTDTQYF. Here the CDR3 DNA reads TGTGCCAGCAGCGTAGAAGGGCAGGGCTTAAGCACAGATACGCAGTATTTT. The rearrangement links TRBV9 to TRBJ2-3; D may be TRBD1 (5 bases). Trimming pared 0 bases from V and 0 bases from J, leaving 14 bases between. This CDR3 region has 17 residues. CDR1 and CDR2 from the germline V gene are SGDLS and YYNGEE.

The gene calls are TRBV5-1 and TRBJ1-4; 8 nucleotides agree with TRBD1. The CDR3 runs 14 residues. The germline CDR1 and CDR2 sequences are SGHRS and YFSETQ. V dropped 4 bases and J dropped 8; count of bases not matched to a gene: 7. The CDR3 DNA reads TGCGCCAGCAGCCCAGGGGGCGCAGAAGAAAAACTGTTTTTT. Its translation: CASSPGGAEEKLFF.

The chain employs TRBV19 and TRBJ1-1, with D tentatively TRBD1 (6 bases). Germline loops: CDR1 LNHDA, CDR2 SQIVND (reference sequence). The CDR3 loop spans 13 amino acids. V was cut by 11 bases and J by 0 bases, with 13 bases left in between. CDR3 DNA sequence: TGTGCCTCCAGGGGAGTTCTGAACACTGAAGCTTTCTTT. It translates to CASRGVLNTEAFF.